Below, 28 T cell receptor beta chains from the same sample are listed, as sequenced in a study of shared clonotypes between healthy human individuals. Only in-frame clones appear in the TCRdb table, and some are missing; sequencing was by immunoSEQ multiplex PCR. The sample lists about 2.1 million clones; just under 95% were seen once. Terminally differentiated effector memory CD45RA+ cells were excluded by CCR7 positive selection of CD45RO-negative cells. Sample: naive CD8+ T cells from PBMCs. These receptor sequences come from a man in his late teens or twenties in good health. Some clones in this sample may be carry-over from other donors' samples.

The chain has TRBV2 and TRBJ1-4; a weak D match, TRBD1 (5 bases). V was trimmed by 3 bases and J by 6 bases, leaving 11 bases between them. Germline assignment: CDR1 SNHLY and CDR2 FYNNEI. The CDR3 extends over 14 amino acids. The CDR3 nucleotides read TGTGCCAGCAGTGACAGGGAAAGAGATGAAAAACTGTTTTTT. It encodes CASSDRERDEKLFF.

The chain couples TRBV25-1 to TRBJ1-2; 7 nucleotides line up with TRBD1. The CDR3 totals 13 residues. CDR1 and CDR2 (germline): MGHDK, SYGVNS. V lost 6 bases, J lost 6 bases, and 7 bases stayed unmatched. CDR3 amino acids: CASSSDRVDGYTF. The DNA for the CDR3 is TGTGCCAGCAGCAGCGACAGGGTGGATGGCTACACCTTC.

This clone appeared once. The DNA for the CDR3 is TGTGCCAGCAGCTTAGTAGGGAGGAATGAAAAACTGTTTTTT. This sequence encodes CASSLVGRNEKLFF. V gene TRBV7-2 combines with J gene TRBJ1-4; D remains unclear. Germline CDR1 reads SGHTA; CDR2 reads FQGNSA. The CDR3 is 14 amino acids. V was cut by 1 base and J by 5 bases, with 8 bases left in between.

V is TRBV19 and J is TRBJ2-7, with TRBD1 matching over 8 bases. Trimming removed 4 bases from V and 3 bases from J; junction bases left unmatched: 8. CDR3 length equals 15 residues. From germline, CDR1 is LNHDA and CDR2 SQIVND (reference sequence). CDR3 loop: CASSTRTGSDYEQYF. CDR3 bases: TGTGCCAGTAGTACCCGGACAGGGTCGGACTACGAGCAGTACTTC.

This clone has more than one count but fewer than ten. The chain combines TRBV19 with TRBJ1-1, with a weak D call TRBD1 (6 bases). V was pared by 10 bases and J by 5 bases, with 8 bases between. The CDR3 sequence is 10 residues long. The germline CDR1 and CDR2 sequences are LNHDA and SQIVND (reference sequence). The CDR3 region has the DNA TGTGCCACCAGGGGAACTGAAGCTTTCTTT. Translation gives CATRGTEAFF.

The sample holds one count of this clone. This chain links TRBV11-3 with TRBJ2-1; D is unresolved. The germline V gene has CDR1 SGHNT and CDR2 YENEEA. The CDR3 is 13 amino acids. Trimming cost V 4 bases and J 7 bases, with 11 bases left between them. CDR3 loop: CASSSPTRNEQFF. CDR3 nucleotides: TGTGCCAGCAGCTCCCCGACTCGGAATGAGCAGTTCTTC.

The chain has TRBV27 and TRBJ2-7; 7 bases are shared with TRBD2. V shed 6 bases and J 2 bases; nucleotides not matched to a gene: 7. The germline V gene has CDR1 MNHEY and CDR2 SMNVEV (reference sequence). This CDR3 has 14 amino acids. This chain's CDR3 is CASSPSGVPYEQYF. The CDR3 DNA reads TGTGCCAGCAGCCCGAGCGGGGTCCCCTACGAGCAGTACTTC.

The rearrangement uses TRBV11-2 and TRBJ2-7, with D uncertain. Germline CDR1 and CDR2: SGHAT and FQNNGV. V was shortened by 2 bases and J by 3 bases, with 8 bases between the two germline ends. The CDR3 length is 13 residues. The CDR3, as DNA: TGTGCCAGCAGCTTAAGGTTGTACTACGAGCAGTACTTC. It translates to CASSLRLYYEQYF. Full variable domain (outside the CDR3, taken from reference TRBV11-2 and TRBJ2-7): EAGVAQSPRYKIIEKRQSVAFWCNPISGHATLYWYQQILGQGPKLLIQFQNNGVVDDSQLPKDRFSAERLKGVDSTLKIQPAKLEDSAVYLCASSLRLYYEQYFGPGTRLTVT.

The chain is built from TRBV9 and TRBJ1-4; no firm D call. Trimming removed 0 bases from V and 13 bases from J, with 16 bases in between. Germline V gene data show CDR1 as SGDLS and CDR2 as YYNGEE. The CDR3 totals 14 residues. Here the CDR3 DNA reads TGTGCCAGCAGCGTAGCGGACTCCCCGAAGGGACTGTTTTTT. This encodes CASSVADSPKGLFF.

The gene calls are TRBV30 and TRBJ2-5; D uncertain. The DNA end is a closer match to TRBJ2-7, so the J assignment may be wrong. The CDR3 is made up of 12 amino acids. The V gene's germline CDR1 is GTSNPN and CDR2 SVGIG (reference sequence). The CDR3 DNA follows: TGTGCCTGGAGTGTAGCCACCTACGAGCAGTACTTC. Its protein product is CAWSVATYEQYF.

V and J are TRBV11-3 and TRBJ2-3; 9 bases map to TRBD1. The CDR3 totals 15 residues. Trimming at V came to 4 bases and at J to 5 bases, leaving 7 bases not matched to a gene. Germline CDR1 reads SGHNT; CDR2 reads YENEEA. CDR3 bases: TGTGCCAGCAGCTCGTGGACAGGGGATGGAGATACGCAGTATTTT. Translated: CASSSWTGDGDTQYF.

The genes are TRBV6-5 and TRBJ2-7; 8 bases are shared with TRBD2. V gave up 7 bases and J gave up 6 bases; unmatched junction bases: 8. In germline, CDR1 is MNHEY, CDR2 SVGAGI. The CDR3 consists of 13 residues. DNA of the CDR3: TGTGCCAGCACCGCGGGAGGTTTGGGCGAGCAGTACTTC. It translates to CASTAGGLGEQYF.

V is TRBV5-1 and J is TRBJ2-3; D uncertain. Trimming left V 5 bases short and J 0 bases short, with 13 bases between. The CDR3 contains 15 residues. Germline values: CDR1 SGHRS, CDR2 YFSETQ. CDR3 loop: CASSAGSFSTDTQYF. CDR3 bases: TGCGCCAGCAGTGCAGGATCGTTTAGCACAGATACGCAGTATTTT. Supplemented by reference TRBV5-1 and TRBJ2-3, the full variable domain reads KAGVTQTPRYLIKTRGQQVTLSCSPISGHRSVSWYQQTPGQGLQFLFEYFSETQRNKGNFPGRFSGRQFSNSRSEMNVSTLELGDSALYLCASSAGSFSTDTQYFGPGTRLTVL.

V is TRBV27 and J is TRBJ1-5, with 10 bases aligning to TRBD1. The CDR3 spans 16 residues. Trimming took 6 bases from V and 7 from J; bases not matched to a gene: 12. Germline CDR1 and CDR2: MNHEY and SMNVEV (reference sequence). The CDR3 coding sequence is TGTGCCAGCAGCCCTTACGCGACAGGGGGCGGGCAGCCCCAGCATTTT. Residues: CASSPYATGGGQPQHF.

Note on this clone: One junction end disagrees with the germline gene, perhaps due to a read error. The V call is TRBV5-1, the J call TRBJ2-2; D is uncertain. This CDR3 is built from 13 residues. In germline, CDR1 is SGHRS, CDR2 YFSETQ. CDR3 in amino acids: CASSPPNTGELFF. In DNA form, the CDR3 reads TGCGCTAGCAGCCCCCCCAACACCGGGGAGCTGTTTTTT.

J is TRBJ2-3 and V is TRBV29-1, with 7 nucleotides matching TRBD2. The CDR3 runs to 13 residues. Germline loops: CDR1 SQVTM, CDR2 ANQGSEA. V was clipped by 8 bases and J by 7 bases; unmatched bases: 12. For the CDR3, the DNA is TGCAGCTCCTCGGGGAGGGAGTTCCATACGCAGTATTTT. The encoded protein is CSSSGREFHTQYF.

The J gene is TRBJ1-5, the V gene TRBV29-1; 8 positions agree with TRBD1. This CDR3 region has 13 residues. Germline CDR1 and CDR2: SQVTM and ANQGSEA. After removal of 6 bases from V and 6 bases from J, the junction contained 7 bases not matched to a gene. The CDR3 spells CSVSDRGSQPQHF. For the CDR3, the DNA is TGCAGCGTCAGCGACAGGGGCTCTCAGCCCCAGCATTTT.

V usage is TRBV27 and J usage is TRBJ2-3; the D is unclear. Germline V gives CDR1 MNHEY, CDR2 SMNVEV (reference sequence). The CDR3 has 12 amino acids. Trimming cost V 5 bases and J 6 bases, with 9 bases left between them. This CDR3 reads CASSDPGDTQYF. Here the CDR3 DNA reads TGTGCCAGCAGTGACCCTGGGGATACGCAGTATTTT.

The chain is built from TRBV7-2 and TRBJ2-1; D is uncertain. V dropped 2 bases and J dropped 6 bases, with 8 bases sitting between them. Germline-derived CDR1 and CDR2 are SGHTA and FQGNSA. The CDR3 sequence is 13 residues long. For the CDR3, the DNA is TGTGCCAGCAGCTTACCGCCTAGCAATGAGCAGTTCTTC. Its translation is CASSLPPSNEQFF.

J is TRBJ2-1 and V is TRBV19, with 9 bases lining up with TRBD2. The CDR3 runs 16 residues. V shed 3 bases and J 7 bases; nucleotides not matched to a gene: 10. Germline assignment: CDR1 LNHDA and CDR2 SQIVND (reference sequence). The CDR3 region has the DNA TGTGCCAGTAGTATCCTGGCGGGAGGGCCGGGGAATGAGCAGTTCTTC. Its translation: CASSILAGGPGNEQFF.

The chain combines TRBV11-2 with TRBJ2-7; 8 positions match TRBD2. J gave up 2 bases and V 5 bases, and 8 bases lay outside the gene matches. Germline V gene data show CDR1 as SGHAT and CDR2 as FQNNGV. The CDR3 is made up of 15 amino acids. The CDR3 region has the DNA TGTGCCAGCAGCGAGGGAAGAGCGGGAGCCTACGAGCAGTACTTC. Its translation: CASSEGRAGAYEQYF.

This clone was counted only a few times. The chain combines TRBV19 with TRBJ1-5, with a weak D call TRBD1 (5 bases). This CDR3 has 15 amino acids. Trimming took off 7 bases at V and 1 base at J, with 14 bases between the two ends. CDR1 LNHDA and CDR2 SQIVND come from the germline V gene (reference sequence). This chain's CDR3 is CASNGGSWSNQPQHF. Here the CDR3 DNA reads TGTGCCAGTAACGGGGGAAGTTGGAGCAATCAGCCCCAGCATTTT.

The chain couples TRBV7-3 to TRBJ2-3; perhaps TRBD2 as D (5 bases). Germline CDR1 and CDR2: SGHTA and FQGTGA. The CDR3 totals 12 residues. V lost 5 bases, J lost 3 bases, and 6 bases lay in between. The DNA for the CDR3 is TGTGCCAGCAGCCAGCGGACAGATACGCAGTATTTT. Translation gives CASSQRTDTQYF.

The rearrangement links TRBV11-2 to TRBJ1-1; D unresolved. CDR3 length: 11 amino acids. Germline CDR1 is SGHAT and CDR2 is FQNNGV. With 2 bases removed from V and 6 bases from J, the gap between germline ends came to 4 bases. CDR3 DNA: TGTGCCAGCAGCTTACAGGCTGAAGCTTTCTTT. This encodes CASSLQAEAFF.

This clone was detected only once. The chain couples TRBV27 to TRBJ1-2; D not certain. V lost 3 bases and J 4 bases, leaving 12 bases between the germline ends. This CDR3 region has 14 residues. Per the germline V gene, CDR1 is MNHEY and CDR2 is SMNVEV (reference sequence). CDR3 sequence reads: CASSFSRAGYGYTF. The CDR3 DNA reads TGTGCCAGCAGTTTCTCCAGAGCGGGCTATGGCTACACCTTC.

The chain uses TRBV25-1 and TRBJ1-1, with D unclear. The CDR3 spans 14 residues. The germline V gene encodes CDR1 MGHDK and CDR2 SYGVNS. Trimming removed 4 bases from V and 1 base from J, with 10 bases in between. Here the CDR3 DNA reads TGTGCCAGCAGTGTTTCAGGAGGGAACACTGAAGCTTTCTTT. Encoded protein: CASSVSGGNTEAFF.

This chain connects TRBV11-2 to TRBJ2-7, with D possibly being TRBD1 (5 bases). The germline V gene encodes CDR1 SGHAT and CDR2 FQNNGV. This CDR3 comprises 14 residues. The ends were cut back, 2 bases at V and 6 bases at J, with 14 bases in the middle. The CDR3 loop reads CASSLQAGLVEQYF. In nucleotides, the CDR3 is TGTGCCAGCAGCTTACAGGCAGGGCTGGTCGAGCAGTACTTC.

V usage is TRBV29-1 and J usage is TRBJ2-7; TRBD1 agrees at 7 bases. With 7 bases clipped from V and 2 bases from J, the junction kept 5 bases outside the gene matches. Looked up from germline, CDR1 is SQVTM and CDR2 is ANQGSEA. This CDR3 contains 12 residues. This CDR3 is CSALTGPYEQYF. The CDR3 DNA reads as TGCAGCGCCCTGACAGGGCCCTACGAGCAGTACTTC.